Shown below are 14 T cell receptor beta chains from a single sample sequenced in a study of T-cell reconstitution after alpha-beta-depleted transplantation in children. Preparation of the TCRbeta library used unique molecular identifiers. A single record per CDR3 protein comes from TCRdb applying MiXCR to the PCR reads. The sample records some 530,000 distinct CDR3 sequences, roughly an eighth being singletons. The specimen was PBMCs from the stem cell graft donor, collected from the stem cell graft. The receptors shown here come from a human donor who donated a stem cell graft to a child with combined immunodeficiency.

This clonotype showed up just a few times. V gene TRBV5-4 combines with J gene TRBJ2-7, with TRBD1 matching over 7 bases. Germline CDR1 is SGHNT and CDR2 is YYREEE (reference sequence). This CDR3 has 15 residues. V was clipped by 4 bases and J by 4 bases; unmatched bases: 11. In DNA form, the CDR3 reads TGTGCCAGCAGCCGAGCCGGACAGGCCCGTTACGAGCAGTACTTC. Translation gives CASSRAGQARYEQYF. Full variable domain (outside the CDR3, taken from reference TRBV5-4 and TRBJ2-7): ETGVTQSPTHLIKTRGQQVTLRCSSQSGHNTVSWYQQALGQGPQFIFQYYREEENGRGNFPPRFSGLQFPNYSSELNVNALELDDSALYLCASSRAGQARYEQYFGPGTRLTVT.

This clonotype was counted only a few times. The CDR3 spells CSVGASGTSYEQYF. Written as DNA, the CDR3 is TGCAGCGTTGGGGCTAGCGGGACTTCCTACGAGCAGTACTTC. The V and J genes are TRBV29-1 and TRBJ2-7; 9 bases line up with TRBD2. The CDR3 totals 14 residues. The J segment lost 1 base and the V segment lost 4 bases, leaving 5 bases of the junction unmatched. The germline gives CDR1 SQVTM, CDR2 ANQGSEA.

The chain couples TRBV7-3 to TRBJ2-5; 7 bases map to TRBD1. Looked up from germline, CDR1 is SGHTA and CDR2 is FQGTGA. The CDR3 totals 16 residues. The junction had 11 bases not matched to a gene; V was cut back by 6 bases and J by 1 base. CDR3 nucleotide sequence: TGTGCCAGCAGTCCCACGCCCCGACAGGGCCAAGAGACCCAGTACTTC. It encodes CASSPTPRQGQETQYF.

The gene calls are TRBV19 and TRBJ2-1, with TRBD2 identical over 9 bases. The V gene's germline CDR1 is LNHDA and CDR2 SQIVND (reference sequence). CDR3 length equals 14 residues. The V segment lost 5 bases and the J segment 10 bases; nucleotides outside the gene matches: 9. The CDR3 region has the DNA TGTGCCAGTAGTCGGGGACTAGCCACAGGGGAGCAGTTCTTC. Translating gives CASSRGLATGEQFF.

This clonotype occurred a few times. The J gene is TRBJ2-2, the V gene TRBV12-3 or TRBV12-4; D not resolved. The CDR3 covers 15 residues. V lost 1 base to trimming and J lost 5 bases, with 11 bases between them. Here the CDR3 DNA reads TGTGCCAGCAGTTTAGGGAGACAAAGTACCGGGGAGCTGTTTTTT. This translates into CASSLGRQSTGELFF.

This chain's CDR3 is CASRGAVGWNEQFF. Here the CDR3 DNA reads TGTGCCAGCAGGGGGGCAGTAGGGTGGAATGAGCAGTTCTTC. V and J are TRBV25-1 and TRBJ2-1; perhaps TRBD1 as D (6 bases). The CDR3 extends over 14 amino acids. Germline CDR1 MGHDK, CDR2 SYGVNS. V was cut by 6 bases and J by 7 bases, with 16 bases left in between.

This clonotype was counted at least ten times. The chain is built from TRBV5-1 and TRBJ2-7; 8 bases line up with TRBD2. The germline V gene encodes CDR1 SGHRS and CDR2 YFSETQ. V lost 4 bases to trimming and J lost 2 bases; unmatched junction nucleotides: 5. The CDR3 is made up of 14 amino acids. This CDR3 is CASSGTGGTYEQYF. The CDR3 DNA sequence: TGCGCCAGCAGCGGGACGGGAGGGACCTACGAGCAGTACTTC. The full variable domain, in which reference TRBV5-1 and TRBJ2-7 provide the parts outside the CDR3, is KAGVTQTPRYLIKTRGQQVTLSCSPISGHRSVSWYQQTPGQGLQFLFEYFSETQRNKGNFPGRFSGRQFSNSRSEMNVSTLELGDSALYLCASSGTGGTYEQYFGPGTRLTVT.

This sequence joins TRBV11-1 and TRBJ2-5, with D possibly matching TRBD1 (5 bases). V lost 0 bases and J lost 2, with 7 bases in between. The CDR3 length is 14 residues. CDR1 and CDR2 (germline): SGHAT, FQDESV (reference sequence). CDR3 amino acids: CASSLATDQETQYF. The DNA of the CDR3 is TGTGCCAGCAGCTTAGCGACAGATCAAGAGACCCAGTACTTC. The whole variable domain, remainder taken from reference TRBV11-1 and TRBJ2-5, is EAEVAQSPRYKITEKSQAVAFWCDPISGHATLYWYRQILGQGPELLVQFQDESVVDDSQLPKDRFSAERLKGVDSTLKIQPAELGDSAMYLCASSLATDQETQYFGPGTRLLVL.

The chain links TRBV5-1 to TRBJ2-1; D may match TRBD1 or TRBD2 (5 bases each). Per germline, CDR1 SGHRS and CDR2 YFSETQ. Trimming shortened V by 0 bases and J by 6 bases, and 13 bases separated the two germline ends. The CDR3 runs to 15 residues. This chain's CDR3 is CASSLVGPPGNEQFF. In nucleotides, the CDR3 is TGCGCCAGCAGCTTGGTGGGACCCCCGGGCAATGAGCAGTTCTTC.

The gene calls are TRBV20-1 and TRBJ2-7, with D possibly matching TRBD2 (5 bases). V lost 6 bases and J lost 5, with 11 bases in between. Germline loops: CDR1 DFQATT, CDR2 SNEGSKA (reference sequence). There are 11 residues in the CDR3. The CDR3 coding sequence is TGCAGTGCCAGCGGACGGAACGAGCAGTACTTC. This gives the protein CSASGRNEQYF.

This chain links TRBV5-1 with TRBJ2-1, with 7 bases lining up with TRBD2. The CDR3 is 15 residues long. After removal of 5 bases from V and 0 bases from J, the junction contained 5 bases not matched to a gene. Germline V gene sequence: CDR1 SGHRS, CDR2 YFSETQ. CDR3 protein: CASRPTGGSYNEQFF. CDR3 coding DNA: TGCGCCAGCAGACCTACGGGGGGCTCCTACAATGAGCAGTTCTTC.

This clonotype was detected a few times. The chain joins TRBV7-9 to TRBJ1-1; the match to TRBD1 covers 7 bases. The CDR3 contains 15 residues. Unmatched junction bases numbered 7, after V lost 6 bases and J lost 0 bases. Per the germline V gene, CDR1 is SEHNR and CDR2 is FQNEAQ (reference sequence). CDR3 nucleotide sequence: TGTGCCAGCAGACCCGGACAGGCGGTGAACACTGAAGCTTTCTTT. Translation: CASRPGQAVNTEAFF.

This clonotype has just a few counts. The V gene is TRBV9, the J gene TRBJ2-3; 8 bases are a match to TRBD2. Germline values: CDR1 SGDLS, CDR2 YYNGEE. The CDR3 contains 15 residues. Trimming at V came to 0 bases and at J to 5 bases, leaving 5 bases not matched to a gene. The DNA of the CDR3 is TGTGCCAGCAGCGTAGGACTAGCGAGTATAGATACGCAGTATTTT. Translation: CASSVGLASIDTQYF.

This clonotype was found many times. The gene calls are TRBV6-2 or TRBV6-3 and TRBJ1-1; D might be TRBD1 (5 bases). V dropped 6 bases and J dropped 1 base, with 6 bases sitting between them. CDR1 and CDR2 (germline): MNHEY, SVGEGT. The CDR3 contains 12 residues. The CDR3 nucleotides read TGTGCCAGCAGGAGGGGGAACACTGAAGCTTTCTTT. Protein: CASRRGNTEAFF.